This T cell receptor (beta chain) is from a study of metastatic and nonmetastatic thyroid tumors. About the study: Comparative analysis of repertoires was undertaken across blood and tumor or nodule tissue obtained from malignant and benign thyroid patients. Study conclusions and caveats: TCR beta diversity was reportedly significantly higher in malignant thyroid tumors than benign nodules, in blood and tumor.

Every patient underwent thyroid surgery untreated. The CDR3 covers 16 residues. CDR1 and CDR2 from the germline V gene are LGHNA and YNFKEQ. The junction had 12 bases not matched to a gene; V was cut back by 1 base and J by 7 bases. In its sample, this clone was seen many times. Its specificity is unknown. Original data processing: The distant-metastasis classifier for papillary thyroid cancer was built from CDR3 differences across clinicopathological groups. TCRdb re-analyzed the PCR reads through MiXCR. The V and J calls were not made by the authors but by TCRdb's processing. This sample has some 15,000 clones, with approximately 30% found just once.

Material: tumor tissue. The source of this sequence is a female donor with papillary thyroid cancer or a benign thyroid nodule (not recorded which). Some clones in this sample may be carry-over from other donors' samples. The chain links TRBV4-2 to TRBJ2-7; TRBD1 agrees at 8 bases. CDR3 residues: CASSQGTGPSQEEQYF. The CDR3, as DNA: TGTGCCAGCAGCCAAGGGACAGGGCCCTCCCAAGAAGAGCAGTACTTC.